This is a list of T cell receptor beta chains from one sample in a study of blood T cell repertoires in COVID-19. Only in-frame clones appear in the TCRdb table, and some are missing; sequencing was by immunoSEQ multiplex PCR. This sample yields 90,000 to 120,000 clones, of which about 89% are seen a single time; approximately 4.9% belongs to the top ten. The sample consisted of peripheral blood. The receptors here all came from a man in his forties with active or convalescent COVID-19. Each CDR3 is given with its conserved first and last residue. D genes are given only for firm matches. The size of a clone is reported for some rows only, either as once, few or many, or as a class for expanded clones.

d_gene,v_gene,j_gene,abundance,CDR3nt,CDR3aa
-,TRBV2,TRBJ2-3,-,TGTGCCAGCAGTGTTTCGGATACGCAGTATTTT,CASSVSDTQYF
TRBD2,TRBV14,TRBJ2-1,-,TGTGCCAGCAGCCGAGGGGGTAGCGGGAGGGCTGAGCAGTTCTTC,CASSRGGSGRAEQFF
TRBD2,TRBV7-3,TRBJ2-2,-,TGTGCCAGCAGTTCCGGACTAGCGGGAGGTACCGGGGAGCTGTTTTTT,CASSSGLAGGTGELFF
TRBD1,TRBV6-1,TRBJ1-5,-,TGTGCCAGCAGTGAAGTAACAGGGGATCAGCCCCAGCATTTT,CASSEVTGDQPQHF
TRBD1,TRBV12-3/TRBV12-4,TRBJ2-3,-,TGTGCCAGCAGTTTGACAGGGAATACGCAGTATTTT,CASSLTGNTQYF
-,TRBV2,TRBJ2-7,-,TGTGCCAGCAGGACCCCCCGGGACTCCTACGAGCAGTACTTC,CASRTPRDSYEQYF
TRBD2,TRBV6-2/TRBV6-3,TRBJ2-7,few,TGTGCCAGCAATTATAAAGGACTAGCGACCTACGAGCAGTACTTC,CASNYKGLATYEQYF
-,TRBV30,TRBJ1-6,few,TGTGCCTGGAGAGCCCAAGGGGGCTCCTATAATTCACCCCTCCACTTT,CAWRAQGGSYNSPLHF
TRBD1,TRBV24-1,TRBJ1-2,-,TGTGCCACCAGTGACACGACAGGGACCCTCTATGGCTACACCTTC,CATSDTTGTLYGYTF
-,TRBV28,TRBJ1-4,-,TGTGCCAGCAGTCTAGGGGGGGGAAATGAAAAACTGTTTTTT,CASSLGGGNEKLFF
TRBD1,TRBV24-1,TRBJ2-5,-,TGTGCCACCAGTGATCGAACCGTGGACAGGCCGTCGGGGACCCAGTACTTC,CATSDRTVDRPSGTQYF
TRBD2,TRBV6-1,TRBJ2-3,-,TGTGCCAGCAGTGAACCCTCGGGACTAGCGGGATACACAGATACGCAGTATTTT,CASSEPSGLAGYTDTQYF
-,TRBV6-6,TRBJ2-5,-,TGTGCCAGCAGTTACCGTCGGGACTCACAAGAGACCCAGTACTTC,CASSYRRDSQETQYF
-,TRBV21-1,TRBJ2-1,-,TGTGCCAGCAGCAAAGCCCAAACTAGCGGGAGTTACAATGAGCAGTTCTTC,CASSKAQTSGSYNEQFF
-,TRBV2,TRBJ1-2,-,TGTGCCAGCAGTGAAACGGGTAATGGCTACACCTTC,CASSETGNGYTF
TRBD2,TRBV6-5,TRBJ2-7,-,TGTGCCAGCAGCCTACTGACTAGCGGGAACTACGAGCAGTACTTC,CASSLLTSGNYEQYF
TRBD2,TRBV5-1,TRBJ2-5,once,TGCGCCAGCAGCTCCATGGGGCTAGCGGGAGTAGCAGAGACCCAGTACTTC,CASSSMGLAGVAETQYF
TRBD2,TRBV10-3,TRBJ2-2,-,TGTGCCATCAGTGAGGTAGGACTAGCGGGAGCAAACACCGGGGAGCTGTTTTTT,CAISEVGLAGANTGELFF
TRBD1,TRBV24-1,TRBJ2-1,-,TGTGCCACCAGTGATAGGGTCTCGACAGGGGGCTACAATGAGCAGTTCTTC,CATSDRVSTGGYNEQFF
TRBD1,TRBV10-3,TRBJ2-1,-,TGTGCCATCAGCATTGGACAGGGCTTCTTGCAGTTCTTC,CAISIGQGFLQFF
-,TRBV19,TRBJ1-2,-,TGTGCCAGTAGTATCGCGCAGGGGAGAAATGGCTACACCTTC,CASSIAQGRNGYTF
-,TRBV28,TRBJ2-5,-,TGTGCCAGCAGTGAAAACAGGCCGGTGGAGACCCAGTACTTC,CASSENRPVETQYF
TRBD1,TRBV5-6,TRBJ2-7,-,TGTGCCAGCAGCTTGAATTGGCAGGGGGCGCGAGAGCAGTACTTC,CASSLNWQGAREQYF
TRBD1,TRBV30,TRBJ2-7,-,TGTGCCTGGAGCGCCTGGGCGGGACAGGGGGGATTCGAGCAGTACTTC,CAWSAWAGQGGFEQYF
-,TRBV19,TRBJ2-7,-,TGTGCCAGTAGTATGACAGTGATATACGAGCAGTACTTC,CASSMTVIYEQYF
-,TRBV18,TRBJ2-1,-,TGTGCCAGCTCCCTACCAAGGACAGATTACAATGAGCAGTTCTTC,CASSLPRTDYNEQFF
-,TRBV7-9,TRBJ2-7,-,TGTGCCAGCAGCACACGTCTTTCAACGACCTACGAGCAGTACTTC,CASSTRLSTTYEQYF
TRBD1,TRBV5-1,TRBJ2-7,-,TGCGCCAGCAGCCAGGGACAGGGGGCGGGCGAGCAGTACTTC,CASSQGQGAGEQYF
TRBD2,TRBV27,TRBJ2-7,-,TGTGCCAGCAGTTTATCGACTAGCGGGAGAGGCTACGAGCAGTACTTC,CASSLSTSGRGYEQYF
TRBD1,TRBV9,TRBJ2-2,once,TGTGCCAGCAGCGGGACAGGGGGCGCGGCCGGGGAGCTGTTTTTT,CASSGTGGAAGELFF
TRBD2,TRBV28,TRBJ2-1,-,TGTGCCAGCAGTCACCGACTAGCCCCCAATGAGCAGTTCTTC,CASSHRLAPNEQFF
-,TRBV13,TRBJ2-2,-,TGTGCCAGCAGCTTAGCAGGGAACACCGGGGAGCTGTTTTTT,CASSLAGNTGELFF
-,TRBV7-9,TRBJ2-3,-,TGTGCCAGCAGCTTAGGGCAGGGTTCAGGAGATACGCAGTATTTT,CASSLGQGSGDTQYF
-,TRBV6-5,TRBJ1-5,-,TGTGCCAGTGGGGGGAATCTCTATAGCAATCAGCCCCAGCATTTT,CASGGNLYSNQPQHF
-,TRBV25-1,TRBJ1-1,-,TGTGCCAGCAGTGGAAACTGGGGGCGAGGCACTGAAGCTTTCTTT,CASSGNWGRGTEAFF
TRBD2,TRBV6-4,TRBJ2-1,-,TGTGCCAGCAGGGGTAGCGGGAGCTCCTACAATGAGCAGTTCTTC,CASRGSGSSYNEQFF
TRBD2,TRBV25-1,TRBJ2-2,once,TGTGCCAGCAGTGAGGTCCAGCGGGAGTCCACCGGGGAGCTGTTTTTT,CASSEVQRESTGELFF
-,TRBV7-2,TRBJ1-5,-,TGTGCCAGCAGCTTAGCGCGGGAACAGCCCCAGCATTTT,CASSLAREQPQHF
TRBD1,TRBV9,TRBJ2-7,-,TGTGCCAGCAGCCCTACCGGACAGGCCACCTACGAGCAGTACTTC,CASSPTGQATYEQYF
-,TRBV5-4,TRBJ2-5,-,TGTGCCAGCAGCTTGGCTGACGCGGGGACCCAGTACTTC,CASSLADAGTQYF
-,TRBV27,TRBJ1-5,-,TGTGCCAGCAGGACACAGGGTTCCGGCGAGCCCCAGCATTTT,CASRTQGSGEPQHF
-,TRBV5-4,TRBJ2-6,-,TGTGCCAGCAGCTTGTTAGTTTTTGGAGTTGGGGCCAACGTCCTGACTTTC,CASSLLVFGVGANVLTF
-,TRBV11-2,TRBJ2-3,-,TGTGCCAGCAGTACACAGGGAACTAGCACAGATACGCAGTATTTT,CASSTQGTSTDTQYF
-,TRBV4-1,TRBJ2-2,-,TGCGCCAGCAGCCAAGCGGTCGGGGAGCTGTTTTTT,CASSQAVGELFF
-,TRBV28,TRBJ2-7,-,TGTGCCAGCAGACTCCGCCAGGGTTACGAGCAGTACTTC,CASRLRQGYEQYF
TRBD1,TRBV7-3,TRBJ1-2,-,TGTGCCAGCAGCTTAATTACAGGGGCAGGCGGCTACACCTTC,CASSLITGAGGYTF
TRBD2,TRBV14,TRBJ2-1,-,TGTGCCAGCAGCCAAGGGACTAGCGGGAGTGTCAATGAGCAGTTCTTC,CASSQGTSGSVNEQFF
-,TRBV20-1,TRBJ2-3,-,TGCAGTGCTAGTGGTTGGGCCACAGATACGCAGTATTTT,CSASGWATDTQYF
-,TRBV6-5,TRBJ2-2,-,TGTGCCAGCAGAACTACGAACACCGGGGAGCTGTTTTTT,CASRTTNTGELFF
TRBD1,TRBV5-4,TRBJ1-6,few,TGTGCCAGCAGCTACGGACAGGGGGAGTATAATTCACCCCTCCACTTT,CASSYGQGEYNSPLHF
TRBD2,TRBV10-3,TRBJ2-3,-,TGTGCCATCAGTGGGGGGAGAGGGAGGGCCGCAGATACGCAGTATTTT,CAISGGRGRAADTQYF
TRBD1,TRBV30,TRBJ1-1,-,TGTGCCTGGACAAAGGGGGCCTCGAGCCGGAACACTGAAGCTTTCTTT,CAWTKGASSRNTEAFF
-,TRBV18,TRBJ1-2,-,TGTGCCAGCTCACCACCCGTTAACTATGGCTACACCTTC,CASSPPVNYGYTF
TRBD1,TRBV6-5,TRBJ1-2,-,TGTGCCAGCAGTTACACCCAGGGGGCAGACTATGGCTACACCTTC,CASSYTQGADYGYTF